The following is a T cell receptor (beta chain) sequence with its context. Its antigen remains unknown. This sample stems from a study of cytomegalovirus exposure and HLA in healthy donors. Study-wide results and limits: Accurate prediction of most subjects' HLA-A and HLA-B alleles from TCR beta sequences was reported. Reportedly, a later analysis found an Asian-associated ancestry cluster had fewer N-insertions than the roughly 630-donor mean. Serostatus for CMV was the only available immune exposure information.

The primer mix had 60 Vbeta and 13 Jbeta primers. Profiled with immunoSEQ multiplex PCR; TCRdb holds only in-frame clones, not every one. In the table there are some 120,000 clones, about 69% of which are singletons. Nominally healthy donors were sampled, though unrecorded immune exposures were likely. The receptor was isolated from a woman aged 18-29 years in good health and CMV-seronegative. The sample comprised PBMCs.

The CDR3 sequence is CASIPPAGGYEQYF. The CDR3 nucleotides read TGTGCCAGCATTCCCCCCGCGGGGGGATACGAGCAGTACTTC. The chain uses TRBV2 and TRBJ2-7, with TRBD2 matching over 8 bases. Germline V gene sequence: CDR1 SNHLY, CDR2 FYNNEI. There are 14 residues in the CDR3. J lost 4 bases, V lost 7 bases, and 9 bases had no gene match.